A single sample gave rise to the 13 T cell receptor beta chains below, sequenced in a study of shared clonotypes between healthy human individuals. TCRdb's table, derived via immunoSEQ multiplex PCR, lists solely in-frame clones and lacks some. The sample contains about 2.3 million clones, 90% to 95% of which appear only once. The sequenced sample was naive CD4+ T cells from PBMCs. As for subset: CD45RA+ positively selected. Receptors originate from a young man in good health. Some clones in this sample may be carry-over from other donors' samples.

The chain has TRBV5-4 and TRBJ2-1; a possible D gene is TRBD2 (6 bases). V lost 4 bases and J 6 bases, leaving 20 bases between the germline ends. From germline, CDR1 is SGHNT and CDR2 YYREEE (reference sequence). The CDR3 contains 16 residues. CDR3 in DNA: TGTGCCAGCAGCACCACCGGTAGCGGAGACCTCAATGAGCAGTTCTTC. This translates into CASSTTGSGDLNEQFF.

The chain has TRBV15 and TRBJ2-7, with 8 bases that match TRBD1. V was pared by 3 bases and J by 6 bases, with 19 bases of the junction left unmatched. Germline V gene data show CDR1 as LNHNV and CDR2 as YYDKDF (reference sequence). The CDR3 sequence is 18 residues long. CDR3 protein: CATSSPGQAASQRGEQYF. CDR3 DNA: TGTGCCACCAGCAGCCCGGGACAGGCTGCCTCCCAACGGGGCGAGCAGTACTTC.

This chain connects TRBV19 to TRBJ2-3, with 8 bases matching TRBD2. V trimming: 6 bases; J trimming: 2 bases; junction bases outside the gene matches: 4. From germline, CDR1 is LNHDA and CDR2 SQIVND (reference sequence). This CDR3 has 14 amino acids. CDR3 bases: TGTGCCAGTAGGACGGGAGGGTTCACAGATACGCAGTATTTT. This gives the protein CASRTGGFTDTQYF.

CDR3 in DNA: TGCGCCAGCAGCTTGGCCCCAGGGGGCTTCACTGAAGCTTTCTTT. It translates to CASSLAPGGFTEAFF. V and J are TRBV5-1 and TRBJ1-1; 8 bases fit TRBD1. Trimming cost V 0 bases and J 4 bases; bases outside gene matches: 5. Germline-derived CDR1 and CDR2 are SGHRS and YFSETQ. This CDR3 has 15 amino acids.

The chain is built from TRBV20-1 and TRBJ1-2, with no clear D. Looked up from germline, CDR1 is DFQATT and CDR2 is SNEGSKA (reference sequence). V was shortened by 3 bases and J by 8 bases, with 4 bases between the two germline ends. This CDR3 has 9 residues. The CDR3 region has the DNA TGCAGTGCTAGTTTCGGCTACACCTTC. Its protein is CSASFGYTF.

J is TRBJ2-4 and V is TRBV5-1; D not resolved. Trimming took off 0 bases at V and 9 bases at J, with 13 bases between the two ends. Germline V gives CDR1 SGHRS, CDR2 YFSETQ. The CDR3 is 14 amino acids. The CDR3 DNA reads TGCGCCAGCAGCTTGGGGACGGGCCCCTCCATTCAGTACTTC. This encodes CASSLGTGPSIQYF.

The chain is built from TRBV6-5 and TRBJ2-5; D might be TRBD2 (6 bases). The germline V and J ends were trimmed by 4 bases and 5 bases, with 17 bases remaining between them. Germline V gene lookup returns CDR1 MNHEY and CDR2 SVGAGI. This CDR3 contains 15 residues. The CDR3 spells CASSSGAGKGETQYF. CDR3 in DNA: TGTGCCAGCAGTTCCGGGGCGGGAAAGGGGGAGACCCAGTACTTC.

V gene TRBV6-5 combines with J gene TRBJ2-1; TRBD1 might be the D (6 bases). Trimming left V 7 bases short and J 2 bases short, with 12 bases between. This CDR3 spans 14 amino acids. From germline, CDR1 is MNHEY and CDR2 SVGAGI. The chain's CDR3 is CASNREGAYNEQFF. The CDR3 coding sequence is TGTGCCAGCAATAGAGAGGGGGCCTACAATGAGCAGTTCTTC.

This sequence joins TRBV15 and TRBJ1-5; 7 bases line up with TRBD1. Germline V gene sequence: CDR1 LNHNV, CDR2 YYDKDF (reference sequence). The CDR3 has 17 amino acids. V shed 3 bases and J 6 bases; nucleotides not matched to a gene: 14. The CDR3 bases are TGTGCCACCAGCAGGGATACAGGGGCAAGAAGTCGTCAGCCCCAGCATTTT. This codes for CATSRDTGARSRQPQHF.

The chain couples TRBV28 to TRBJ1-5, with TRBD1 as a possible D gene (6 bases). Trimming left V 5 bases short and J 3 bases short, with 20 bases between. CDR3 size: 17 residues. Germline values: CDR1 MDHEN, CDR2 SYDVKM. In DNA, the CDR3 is TGTGCCAGCAGTCCGGGTAACAGGGCCGACTTCAATCAGCCCCAGCATTTT. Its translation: CASSPGNRADFNQPQHF.

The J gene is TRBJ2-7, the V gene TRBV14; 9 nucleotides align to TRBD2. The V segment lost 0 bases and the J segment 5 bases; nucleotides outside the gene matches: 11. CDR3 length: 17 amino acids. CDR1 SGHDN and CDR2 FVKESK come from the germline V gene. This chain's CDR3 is CASSQDLRSGRGDEQYF. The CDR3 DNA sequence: TGTGCCAGCAGCCAAGACCTGCGTAGCGGGAGAGGCGACGAGCAGTACTTC. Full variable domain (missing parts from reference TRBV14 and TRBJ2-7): EAGVTQFPSHSVIEKGQTVTLRCDPISGHDNLYWYRRVMGKEIKFLLHFVKESKQDESGMPNNRFLAERTGGTYSTLKVQPAELEDSGVYFCASSQDLRSGRGDEQYFGPGTRLTVT.

CDR3 amino acids: CASRGPGTANTGELFF. For the CDR3, the DNA is TGTGCCAGCAGAGGACCCGGGACAGCCAACACCGGGGAGCTGTTTTTT. The chain employs TRBV2 and TRBJ2-2, with 7 bases matching TRBD1. The CDR3 is 16 amino acids. V shed 6 bases and J 2 bases; nucleotides not matched to a gene: 9. CDR1 and CDR2 from the germline V gene are SNHLY and FYNNEI.

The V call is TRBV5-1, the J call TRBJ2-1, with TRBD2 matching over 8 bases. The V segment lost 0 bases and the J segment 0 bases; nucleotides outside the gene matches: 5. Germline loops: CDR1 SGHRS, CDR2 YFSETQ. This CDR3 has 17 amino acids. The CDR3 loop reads CASSLALAGISYNEQFF. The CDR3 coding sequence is TGCGCCAGCAGCTTGGCCTTAGCGGGAATCTCCTACAATGAGCAGTTCTTC.